Presented here are 2 T cell receptor beta chains from one specimen sequenced in a study of CD4 T cells in relation to SARS-CoV-2 and coronaviruses. Libraries were prepared by immunoSEQ multiplex PCR; TCRdb keeps only in-frame clonotypes and omits some of them. The sample lists 35,000 to 40,000 clones, approximately 88% seen once, with 9.2% in the top ten. The source material was memory CD4+ T cells from PBMCs. The receptors were sampled from an adult with COVID-19.

The chain recombines TRBV15 with TRBJ2-3; 13 positions match TRBD2. The CDR3 loop spans 18 amino acids. J was trimmed by 5 bases and V by 3 bases; bases with no gene match: 11. Per germline, CDR1 LNHNV and CDR2 YYDKDF (reference sequence). The CDR3 reads CATSRGELAGGLGDTQYF. CDR3 sequence (DNA): TGTGCCACCAGCAGGGGGGAACTAGCGGGGGGGCTGGGAGATACGCAGTATTTT.

The table lists this clone with a few counts. The chain links TRBV6-1 to TRBJ1-5; maybe TRBD1 (5 bases). With 3 bases removed from V and 9 bases from J, the gap between germline ends came to 12 bases. The CDR3 runs to 13 residues. CDR1 is MNHNS, CDR2 SASEGT, per germline. The CDR3 sequence is CASSDVGGGPQHF. The CDR3 DNA reads as TGTGCCAGCAGTGATGTTGGGGGTGGGCCCCAGCATTTT.